The rows below give T cell receptor beta chains drawn from one sample of a study of cytomegalovirus exposure and HLA in healthy donors. Profiling relied on immunoSEQ multiplex PCR, and the TCRdb table lists in-frame clones only, not all of them. The sample consists of some 140,000 clones, just over 85% of them appearing once. The sample was PBMCs. All receptors derive from a human donor in good health. CDR3s include the opening cysteine and the closing phenylalanine or tryptophan. Fields, in order: J gene, clone size, V gene, CDR3 protein. Only part of the rows carry a size: once, few, many, or a class if the clone is expanded.

j_gene: TRBJ2-5
abundance: .
v_gene: TRBV27
CDR3aa: CASSLSAGGETQYF

j_gene: TRBJ2-2
abundance: .
v_gene: TRBV5-4
CDR3aa: CASSHRDRPYTGELFF

j_gene: TRBJ2-5
abundance: .
v_gene: TRBV7-2
CDR3aa: CASSFKETQYF

j_gene: TRBJ2-3
abundance: .
v_gene: TRBV2
CDR3aa: CASSARQGSTDTQYF

j_gene: TRBJ1-2
abundance: .
v_gene: TRBV25-1
CDR3aa: CASSFPPPREGYTF

j_gene: TRBJ2-7
abundance: .
v_gene: TRBV27
CDR3aa: CASSLSTTGFEQYF

j_gene: TRBJ2-1
abundance: .
v_gene: TRBV7-3
CDR3aa: CASSSRTSGPQFF

j_gene: TRBJ1-4
abundance: .
v_gene: TRBV7-9
CDR3aa: CASSPWTGINEKLFF

j_gene: TRBJ1-4
abundance: .
v_gene: TRBV27
CDR3aa: CASRRREGEKLFF

j_gene: TRBJ2-3
abundance: .
v_gene: TRBV7-9
CDR3aa: CASSPGQSGTDTQYF

j_gene: TRBJ1-1
abundance: .
v_gene: TRBV7-2
CDR3aa: CASSFGTGKAFF

j_gene: TRBJ1-1
abundance: .
v_gene: TRBV29-1
CDR3aa: CSVRTGKNTEAFF

j_gene: TRBJ1-5
abundance: once
v_gene: TRBV14
CDR3aa: CASSQAGVLQPQHF

j_gene: TRBJ1-2
abundance: .
v_gene: TRBV28
CDR3aa: CASSLAGRYGYTF

j_gene: TRBJ2-2
abundance: .
v_gene: TRBV15
CDR3aa: CATSSRGDTGELFF

j_gene: TRBJ2-1
abundance: .
v_gene: TRBV10-2
CDR3aa: CASSELGGTNEQFF

j_gene: TRBJ2-1
abundance: .
v_gene: TRBV7-9
CDR3aa: CASSQSSATSYNEQFF

j_gene: TRBJ2-5
abundance: .
v_gene: TRBV18
CDR3aa: CASSRGVLQETQYF

j_gene: TRBJ1-5
abundance: .
v_gene: TRBV28
CDR3aa: CASSLLEGASSNQPQHF

j_gene: TRBJ2-1
abundance: .
v_gene: TRBV11-3
CDR3aa: CASSQRGQYNEQFF

j_gene: TRBJ2-7
abundance: .
v_gene: TRBV6-6
CDR3aa: CASSYSGAGSYEQYF

j_gene: TRBJ1-4
abundance: .
v_gene: TRBV13
CDR3aa: CASSETRTRNEKLFF

j_gene: TRBJ1-2
abundance: .
v_gene: TRBV18
CDR3aa: CASSPLDRGENGYTF

j_gene: TRBJ2-1
abundance: once
v_gene: TRBV5-6
CDR3aa: CASSPTTSGRALNEQFF

j_gene: TRBJ1-1
abundance: .
v_gene: TRBV25-1
CDR3aa: CATKTPTEAFF

j_gene: TRBJ1-5
abundance: .
v_gene: TRBV7-9
CDR3aa: CASSSIRDKNQPQHF

j_gene: TRBJ2-1
abundance: .
v_gene: TRBV27
CDR3aa: CASRTPGLAGGNNEQFF

j_gene: TRBJ1-2
abundance: .
v_gene: TRBV6-5
CDR3aa: CASSLSARGSNYGYTF

j_gene: TRBJ2-3
abundance: .
v_gene: TRBV5-1
CDR3aa: CASSTGTSGYTDTQYF

j_gene: TRBJ2-3
abundance: .
v_gene: TRBV10-2
CDR3aa: CASSESHRVTDTQYF

j_gene: TRBJ1-1
abundance: .
v_gene: TRBV2
CDR3aa: CARGGVQIDTEAFF

j_gene: TRBJ1-5
abundance: .
v_gene: TRBV2
CDR3aa: CASSAPGQPNQPQHF

j_gene: TRBJ2-5
abundance: .
v_gene: TRBV7-9
CDR3aa: CASSGTAKETQYF

j_gene: TRBJ2-1
abundance: .
v_gene: TRBV2
CDR3aa: CASGSGISLRYDEQFF

j_gene: TRBJ2-3
abundance: .
v_gene: TRBV30
CDR3aa: CACKMTSGRRKTDTQYF

j_gene: TRBJ2-1
abundance: .
v_gene: TRBV5-1
CDR3aa: CATSGTSGTFTSYNEQFF

j_gene: TRBJ2-2
abundance: .
v_gene: TRBV5-1
CDR3aa: CASSKAPQGTDTGELFF

j_gene: TRBJ1-1
abundance: .
v_gene: TRBV19
CDR3aa: CASSIGTVMNTEAFF

j_gene: TRBJ1-2
abundance: few
v_gene: TRBV29-1
CDR3aa: CSVVNSPYGYTF

j_gene: TRBJ2-3
abundance: .
v_gene: TRBV5-1
CDR3aa: CASSLTTRTDTQYF

j_gene: TRBJ2-5
abundance: .
v_gene: TRBV5-4
CDR3aa: CASSTTGLQETQYF

j_gene: TRBJ1-1
abundance: .
v_gene: TRBV27
CDR3aa: CASSLTGGLGNTEAFF

j_gene: TRBJ1-2
abundance: .
v_gene: TRBV7-8
CDR3aa: CASSSGQKTYGYTF

j_gene: TRBJ1-1
abundance: .
v_gene: TRBV21-1
CDR3aa: CASSKGLGGNTEAFF

j_gene: TRBJ2-7
abundance: .
v_gene: TRBV2
CDR3aa: CASRVSGRLEWQYF